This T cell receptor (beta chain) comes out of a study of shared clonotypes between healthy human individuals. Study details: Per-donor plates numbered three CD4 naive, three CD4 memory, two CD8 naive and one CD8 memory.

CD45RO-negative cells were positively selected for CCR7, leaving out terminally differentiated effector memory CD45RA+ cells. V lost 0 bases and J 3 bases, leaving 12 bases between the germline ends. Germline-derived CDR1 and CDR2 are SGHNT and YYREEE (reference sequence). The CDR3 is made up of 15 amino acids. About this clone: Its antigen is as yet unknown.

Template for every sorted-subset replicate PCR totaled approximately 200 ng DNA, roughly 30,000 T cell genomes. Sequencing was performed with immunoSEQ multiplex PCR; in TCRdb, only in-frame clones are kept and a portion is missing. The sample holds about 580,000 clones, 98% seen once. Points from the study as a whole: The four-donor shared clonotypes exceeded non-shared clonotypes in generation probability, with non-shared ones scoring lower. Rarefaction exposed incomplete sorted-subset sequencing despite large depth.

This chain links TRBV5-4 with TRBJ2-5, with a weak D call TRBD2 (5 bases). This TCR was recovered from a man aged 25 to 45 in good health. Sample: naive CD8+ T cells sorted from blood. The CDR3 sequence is CASSLALLREETQYF. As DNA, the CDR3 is TGTGCCAGCAGCTTGGCGCTTTTGAGGGAAGAGACCCAGTACTTC.